This T cell receptor (beta chain) was profiled in a study of T cell clonality in common variable immunodeficiency. Notes on the study in general: Shared TCRbeta clones were fewer between CVID subjects than controls. In common variable immunodeficiency, TCR beta chains reportedly carried fewer deletions and N-nucleotide insertions. Compared with healthy controls, CVID subjects showed increased TCRbeta clonality, mostly in about a third.

Both groups were predominantly of Caucasian heritage. Concerning this clone: The antigen remains undetermined.

Sequencing used immunoSEQ multiplex PCR; TCRdb keeps in-frame clones, though not all of them. This sample lists several thousand clones; its ten largest clones have about 3.5%. The specimen sequenced was peripheral blood mononuclear cells. The receptor comes from a human donor with common variable immunodeficiency.

The CDR3 loop is CASSYYHSWGEGTEAFF. The DNA read from the CDR3 is TGTGCCAGCAGTTATTATCATTCTTGGGGCGAGGGTACTGAA. This chain links TRBV6-2 or TRBV6-3 with TRBJ1-1, with D possibly TRBD1 on 5 matching bases. Read data end 3 residues before the CDR3 end; the end is taken from the germline J gene. This CDR3 comprises 17 residues. V lost 3 bases, J lost 5 bases, and 22 bases lay in between. Germline V gene lookup returns CDR1 MNHEY and CDR2 SVGEGT.